This section outlines one T cell receptor (beta chain) sequence together with its context. In the authors' methods: Counts of nucleated cells, estimated from reference gene primer amplification, were obtained. The assay was immunoSEQ multiplex PCR, and TCRdb's table has in-frame clones only and misses some. V, J and clone size were drawn from that table, and D and trimming were deduced from the DNA. The sample records some 190,000 clones, roughly 90% being singletons. The sample is drawn from a study of blood T cell repertoires in COVID-19. Study details: Whether acute or convalescent, the COVID-19 samples came from the United States, Italy and Spain. T cells, B-cell-depleted T cells, or PBMCs supplied cDNA or gDNA.

The CDR3 sequence is 12 residues long. V lost 3 bases and J lost 3, with 5 bases in between. This clonotype was sampled from a woman between 40 and 50 years old who had recovered from COVID-19. The V call is TRBV12-3 or TRBV12-4, the J call TRBJ1-2; the D is unclear. Material for sequencing was peripheral blood. CDR3 sequence: CASSFRDYGYTF. CDR3 nucleotides: TGTGCCAGCAGTTTTAGAGACTATGGCTACACCTTC.